This is a list of T cell receptor beta chains from one sample in a study of blood T cell repertoires in COVID-19. Sequencing was performed with immunoSEQ multiplex PCR; in TCRdb, only in-frame clones are kept and a portion is missing. Of around 450,000 clones listed, 87% are singletons. Sequenced sample: PBMCs or T cells enriched from blood (not recorded which). The receptors come from a young woman with acute COVID-19. The CDR3 runs from the conserved cysteine through the conserved F or W. A D gene is named only where the DNA matches it firmly. The size entry is marked missing in some rows and otherwise reads once, few, many or a size class.

d_gene | j_gene | v_gene | abundance | CDR3nt | CDR3aa
NA | TRBJ1-3 | TRBV9 | NA | TGTGCCAGCAGCGTTGCCACACAAGGAAACACCATATATTTT | CASSVATQGNTIYF
NA | TRBJ1-1 | TRBV24-1 | NA | TGTGCCACCAGTGATCAAACGTCGGCTGAAGCTTTCTTT | CATSDQTSAEAFF
NA | TRBJ2-1 | TRBV29-1 | NA | TGCAGCGCGATACGACAGAAATACAATGAGCAGTTCTTC | CSAIRQKYNEQFF
NA | TRBJ2-1 | TRBV5-5 | NA | TGTGCCAGCAGCTTGTCAGGGCCCGATGAGCAGTTCTTC | CASSLSGPDEQFF
TRBD1 | TRBJ1-2 | TRBV11-2 | NA | TGTGCCAGCAGCCTGACAGGGCTTGAGGGCTACACCTTC | CASSLTGLEGYTF
NA | TRBJ1-1 | TRBV19 | once | TGTGCCAGTAGTATGTACTGGGGCGAGAACACTGAAGCTTTCTTT | CASSMYWGENTEAFF
TRBD1 | TRBJ1-4 | TRBV6-1 | NA | TGTGCCAGCAGTGAACAAACAGGGGGCGCCGAAAAACTGTTTTTT | CASSEQTGGAEKLFF
TRBD1 | TRBJ1-2 | TRBV4-1 | once | TGCGCCAGCAGCCCCTCTGCGGGACAGGCCTCTGGCTACACCTTC | CASSPSAGQASGYTF
TRBD1 | TRBJ2-2 | TRBV3-1/TRBV3-2 | NA | TGTGCCAGCAGCCGATGGGACAGCCCGACGGGAGGGGAGCTGTTTTTT | CASSRWDSPTGGELFF
TRBD1 | TRBJ1-2 | TRBV7-3 | NA | TGTGCCAGCAGCCTCAAACCGGGACAGGATATCTATGGCTACACCTTC | CASSLKPGQDIYGYTF
NA | TRBJ2-1 | TRBV2 | NA | TGTGCCAGCAGTGAAGCGCTTCTGGCGGGGGCCCTCTTCTCCTACAATGAGCAGTTCTTC | CASSEALLAGALFSYNEQFF
NA | TRBJ2-7 | TRBV5-6 | once | TGTGCCAGCCGAACCCAGGGGCAGGGAGCCTACGAGCAGTACTTC | CASRTQGQGAYEQYF
TRBD2 | TRBJ2-1 | TRBV7-3 | NA | TGTGCCAGCAGCCAGACTAGCGGGGGGTACAATGAGCAGTTCTTC | CASSQTSGGYNEQFF
TRBD1 | TRBJ2-7 | TRBV6-5 | NA | TGTGCCAGCAGTTACGGACAGGGGGCTTTGTACGAGCAGTACTTC | CASSYGQGALYEQYF
TRBD1 | TRBJ1-2 | TRBV4-3 | NA | TGCGCCAGCAGCCAGGAAACAGGGGGCGCGGGTGGCTACACCTTC | CASSQETGGAGGYTF
NA | TRBJ1-5 | TRBV7-2 | NA | TGTGCCAGCAGCTCTGGGGGAGGAAACCAGCCCCAGCATTTT | CASSSGGGNQPQHF
NA | TRBJ2-3 | TRBV29-1 | NA | TGCAGCGTTGAAGCGGGATTTGGGGATACGCAGTATTTT | CSVEAGFGDTQYF
TRBD2 | TRBJ2-2 | TRBV5-1 | few | TGCGCCAGCAGCTGGACTAGCGGGGGGGCCGGGGAGCTGTTTTTT | CASSWTSGGAGELFF
NA | TRBJ1-4 | TRBV2 | NA | TGTGCCAGCAGTGAGATGGGACTTTCCTCGGGGGAAAAACTGTTTTTT | CASSEMGLSSGEKLFF
NA | TRBJ1-1 | TRBV27 | few | TGTGCCAGCAGTCAACAGGGTGAGAACACTGAAGCTTTCTTT | CASSQQGENTEAFF
TRBD2 | TRBJ2-2 | TRBV7-2 | NA | TGTGCCAGCAGCCCAGGATATACTAGCGGATATACGAACACCGGGGAGCTGTTTTTT | CASSPGYTSGYTNTGELFF
TRBD2 | TRBJ2-2 | TRBV13 | NA | TGTGCCAGCAGCCCCTCCCGGACTAGCGGGATCTCCGGGGAGCTGTTTTTT | CASSPSRTSGISGELFF
TRBD2 | TRBJ2-3 | TRBV3-1/TRBV3-2 | NA | TGTGCCAGCAGCCAAAGCGGGGGGGCTAGCACAGATACGCAGTATTTT | CASSQSGGASTDTQYF
NA | TRBJ1-6 | TRBV4-2 | NA | TGTGCCAGCAGCCAAGAGCAGAGCGAACATTCACCCCTCCACTTT | CASSQEQSEHSPLHF
TRBD1 | TRBJ2-7 | TRBV27 | few | TGTGCCACCCAACGGGACAGTAGCTACGAGCAGTACTTC | CATQRDSSYEQYF
TRBD1 | TRBJ1-6 | TRBV12-5 | few | TGTGCTAGTGGTCTGGGACAGGGAAATTCACCCCTCCACTTT | CASGLGQGNSPLHF
NA | TRBJ1-1 | TRBV11-2 | NA | TGTGCCAGCAGCGTCAGGGAAATTAACACTGAAGCTTTCTTT | CASSVREINTEAFF
NA | TRBJ1-3 | TRBV27 | few | TGTGCCAGCAGTTTCAGCGGAACTGGAAACACCATATATTTT | CASSFSGTGNTIYF
TRBD2 | TRBJ2-1 | TRBV5-4 | NA | TGTGCCAGCAGCTTGGAAGCGGGGGGACCCTACAATGAGCAGTTCTTC | CASSLEAGGPYNEQFF